A single sample is the source of the 26 T cell receptor beta chains below, sequenced in a study of T cell repertoires in cytomegalovirus infection. MiXCR, applied by TCRdb to the reads, yields one record per CDR3 protein. The sample gives about 260,000 distinct CDR3 sequences, roughly 13% of which show up once; roughly 8.7% is in the top ten. The sequenced sample was PBMCs. Source of these receptors: a human donor in good health (CMV status not recorded). Some clones in this sample may be carry-over from other donors' samples.

This clonotype has a count of ten or more. The CDR3 region is CASSPQTTGSRKDTEAFF. DNA for the CDR3: TGTGCCAGCAGCCCACAAACTACAGGGTCTAGAAAGGACACTGAAGCTTTCTTT. The gene calls are TRBV11-2 and TRBJ1-1; D may be TRBD1 (6 bases). The CDR3 is 18 residues long. Trimming left V 5 bases short and J 3 bases short, with 25 bases between. Looked up from germline, CDR1 is SGHAT and CDR2 is FQNNGV.

Many counts were recorded for this clonotype. V and J are TRBV20-1 and TRBJ1-2; unclear D gene. This CDR3 spans 12 amino acids. Germline CDR1 reads DFQATT; CDR2 reads SNEGSKA (reference sequence). V shed 6 bases and J shed 0 bases, with 8 bases lying between them. The CDR3 loop reads CSAKTANYGYTF. CDR3 nucleotides: TGCAGTGCCAAAACAGCTAACTATGGCTACACCTTC.

This clonotype was found a few times. The chain recombines TRBV5-1 with TRBJ2-3; D is unresolved. The V end lost 0 bases, the J end lost 2 bases, and 7 bases lay between the germline ends. The germline V gene encodes CDR1 SGHRS and CDR2 YFSETQ. This CDR3 contains 14 residues. The CDR3 nucleotides read TGCGCCAGCAGCTTGGATAACCCCACAGATACGCAGTATTTT. As protein: CASSLDNPTDTQYF.

This clonotype was picked up a small number of times. This rearrangement joins TRBV12-3 or TRBV12-4 to TRBJ1-1; D is uncertain. Trimming took 5 bases from V and 3 from J, leaving 16 bases between them. The CDR3 consists of 15 residues. This CDR3 is CASSPFFGSDTEAFF. DNA of the CDR3: TGTGCCAGCAGTCCCTTCTTTGGGTCCGACACTGAAGCTTTCTTT.

This clonotype was seen ten or more times. V gene TRBV20-1 combines with J gene TRBJ2-5, with D possibly TRBD2 on 7 matching bases. There are 13 residues in the CDR3. Trimming left V 6 bases short and J 1 base short, with 12 bases between. Germline CDR1 DFQATT, CDR2 SNEGSKA (reference sequence). As DNA, the CDR3 is TGCAGTGCCTTAGGGGGGGTCCAAGAGACCCAGTACTTC. Translation gives CSALGGVQETQYF.

The rearrangement uses TRBV9 and TRBJ2-3; D unresolved. V was shortened by 0 bases and J by 0 bases, with 11 bases between the two germline ends. From germline, CDR1 is SGDLS and CDR2 YYNGEE. CDR3 length: 16 residues. CDR3 bases: TGTGCCAGCAGCGTAGGCCAGTCATTTAGCACAGATACGCAGTATTTT. This sequence encodes CASSVGQSFSTDTQYF.

The chain has TRBV4-1 and TRBJ2-1; D is unclear. V lost 0 bases, J lost 12 bases, and 12 bases lay in between. This CDR3 comprises 13 residues. Germline V gene lookup returns CDR1 MGHRA and CDR2 YSYEKL. The CDR3 sequence is CASSQDWIYGQFF. CDR3 bases: TGCGCCAGCAGCCAAGATTGGATCTACGGGCAGTTCTTC.

This clonotype was counted ten times or more. The chain uses TRBV7-2 and TRBJ2-1; tentative D call: TRBD2 (5 bases). Germline CDR1 and CDR2: SGHTA and FQGNSA. This CDR3 has 16 residues. The ends were cut back, 1 base at V and 4 bases at J, with 14 bases in the middle. For the CDR3, the DNA is TGTGCCAGCAGCTTAGACCTCCCTACTAGGTACAATGAGCAGTTCTTC. It encodes CASSLDLPTRYNEQFF.

In the case of this clonotype: It is likely a read error, because the conserved phenylalanine at the end of the CDR3 is missing. The V call is TRBV10-3, the J call TRBJ1-2, with D possibly matching TRBD1 (5 bases). V was shortened by 10 bases and J by 4 bases, with 16 bases between the two germline ends. The CDR3 totals 13 residues. Germline CDR1 and CDR2: ENHRY and SYGVKD. The CDR3 protein is CATGDRQSYGYTS. DNA for the CDR3: TGTGCCACCGGAGACAGACAGTCCTATGGCTACACCTCC.

In this sample, this clonotype turned up many times. V is TRBV28 and J is TRBJ1-1; no clear D gene. V lost 8 bases and J 4 bases, leaving 8 bases between the germline ends. The CDR3 runs to 11 residues. Germline CDR1 and CDR2: MDHEN and SYDVKM. CDR3 coding DNA: TGTGCCAGCTGTCGTGCCACTGAAGCTTTCTTT. Protein: CASCRATEAFF.

Only a few counts were recorded for this clonotype. The rearrangement joins TRBV5-1 to TRBJ2-7; D is undetermined. Germline V gives CDR1 SGHRS, CDR2 YFSETQ. Trimming took off 2 bases at V and 4 bases at J, with 10 bases between the two ends. This CDR3 is built from 13 residues. The CDR3 DNA sequence: TGCGCCAGCAGCTTCCAGACTGCTTACGAGCAGTACTTC. Translating it yields CASSFQTAYEQYF.

This clonotype was seen repeatedly, ten times or more. The V call is TRBV6-6, the J call TRBJ2-3; D uncertain. This CDR3 is 19 amino acids long. V was clipped by 0 bases and J by 2 bases, with 21 bases between them. Germline CDR1 is MNHNY and CDR2 is SVGAGI (reference sequence). The CDR3 loop is CASSYSLDPRKDPTDTQYF. CDR3 bases: TGTGCCAGCAGTTACTCGTTGGACCCCAGGAAGGACCCCACAGATACGCAGTATTTT.

This clonotype came up many times. The V call is TRBV6-4, the J call TRBJ1-2; D perhaps matches TRBD1 (5 bases). The CDR3 contains 14 residues. Germline loops: CDR1 MRHNA, CDR2 SNTAGT. The V end was cut by 0 bases, the J end by 8 bases, with 13 bases between. Here the CDR3 DNA reads TGTGCCAGCAGTGACTCGGTGGGGGTAGGCGGCTACACCTTC. Its translation is CASSDSVGVGGYTF.

Only a few counts were recorded for this clonotype. CDR3 DNA: TGTGCCAGCAGCCCGGTCGGGGGTACGGAGACCCAGTACTTC. It codes for CASSPVGGTETQYF. The rearrangement links TRBV7-9 to TRBJ2-5; a possible D gene is TRBD2 (6 bases). The CDR3 extends over 14 amino acids. Trimming cost V 5 bases and J 5 bases, with 15 bases left between them. The V gene's germline CDR1 is SEHNR and CDR2 FQNEAQ (reference sequence).

This clonotype came up a few times. The chain has TRBV5-6 and TRBJ2-3, with TRBD1 as a possible D gene (5 bases). The CDR3 length is 18 residues. V lost 4 bases and J lost 2, with 23 bases in between. Germline V gene sequence: CDR1 SGHDT, CDR2 YYEEEE. The DNA for the CDR3 is TGTGCCAGCAGCAGACAGAAATCCGCGAGAACCTACACAGATACGCAGTATTTT. The encoded protein is CASSRQKSARTYTDTQYF.

CDR3 in amino acids: CSAGGWGQETQYF. The CDR3 DNA sequence: TGCAGTGCTGGGGGTTGGGGACAAGAGACCCAGTACTTC. This sequence joins TRBV20-1 and TRBJ2-5; perhaps D is TRBD1 or TRBD2 (5 bases each). Germline CDR1 is DFQATT and CDR2 is SNEGSKA (reference sequence). V was trimmed by 5 bases and J by 2 bases, leaving 12 bases between them. CDR3 length: 13 residues.

This clonotype was counted at least ten times. This rearrangement joins TRBV4-1 to TRBJ2-3, with 8 bases fitting TRBD2. Losses at the gene ends were 3 bases for V and 4 bases for J; bases not matched to a gene: 3. Germline V gives CDR1 MGHRA, CDR2 YSYEKL. The CDR3 runs to 14 residues. The CDR3, as DNA: TGCGCCAGCAGCCAGGGACTAGATCCAGATACGCAGTATTTT. It is translated as CASSQGLDPDTQYF.

This clonotype was observed many times. The V and J genes are TRBV5-4 and TRBJ2-3; unclear D gene. This CDR3 is 13 amino acids long. Germline values: CDR1 SGHNT, CDR2 YYREEE (reference sequence). V gave up 2 bases and J gave up 1 base, with 5 bases separating them. The CDR3: CASSFGRTDTQYF. The CDR3, as DNA: TGTGCCAGCAGCTTTGGCCGCACAGATACGCAGTATTTT. Variable domain in full (rest from reference TRBV5-4 and TRBJ2-3): ETGVTQSPTHLIKTRGQQVTLRCSSQSGHNTVSWYQQALGQGPQFIFQYYREEENGRGNFPPRFSGLQFPNYSSELNVNALELDDSALYLCASSFGRTDTQYFGPGTRLTVL.

This clonotype was observed a few times. The gene calls are TRBV24-1 and TRBJ2-7; D not resolved. This CDR3 is 13 amino acids long. The V gene's germline CDR1 is KGHDR and CDR2 SFDVKD. V gave up 5 bases and J gave up 1 base, with 8 bases separating them. The CDR3 loop is CATSGSPSYEQYF. The DNA of the CDR3 is TGTGCCACCAGTGGTTCGCCTTCCTACGAGCAGTACTTC.

This clonotype was counted at least ten times. The chain joins TRBV6-2 or TRBV6-3 to TRBJ2-7; D may be TRBD2 (5 bases). CDR1 and CDR2 (germline): MNHEY, SVGEGT. V was pared by 5 bases and J by 0 bases, with 11 bases between. The CDR3 length is 14 residues. CDR3 residues: CASSPRRGSYEQYF. The DNA for the CDR3 is TGTGCCAGCAGTCCCCGACGGGGCTCCTACGAGCAGTACTTC.

This clonotype was found a few times. V gene TRBV28 combines with J gene TRBJ2-3, with D tentatively TRBD2 (5 bases). The CDR3 runs 14 residues. The germline CDR1 and CDR2 sequences are MDHEN and SYDVKM. Trimming stripped 3 bases from V and 4 bases from J, with 11 bases between. The DNA of the CDR3 is TGTGCCAGCAGTTTTGTGGGAGAGGCAGATACGCAGTATTTT. Translating gives CASSFVGEADTQYF.

The chain joins TRBV5-1 to TRBJ2-1; 14 bases are shared with TRBD2. CDR3 size: 17 residues. CDR1 is SGHRS and CDR2 is YFSETQ in the germline V gene. Trimming removed 2 bases from V and 4 bases from J; junction bases left unmatched: 5. The CDR3 spells CASSFKTSGGVYNEQFF. The CDR3 DNA sequence: TGCGCCAGCAGCTTTAAGACTAGCGGGGGGGTATACAATGAGCAGTTCTTC.

The gene calls are TRBV12-3 or TRBV12-4 and TRBJ1-4, with 7 bases matching TRBD1. The J segment lost 8 bases and the V segment lost 4 bases, leaving 10 bases of the junction unmatched. The CDR3 contains 15 residues. CDR3 DNA: TGTGCCAGCAGTTCCCCCGGGACAGTTTACGAAAAACTGTTTTTT. Translation: CASSSPGTVYEKLFF.

This clonotype was recorded a few times. This sequence joins TRBV20-1 and TRBJ2-7, with D perhaps TRBD1 or TRBD2 (5 bases each). The CDR3 has 15 amino acids. V shed 0 bases and J shed 3 bases, with 15 bases lying between them. Germline assignment: CDR1 DFQATT and CDR2 SNEGSKA (reference sequence). DNA for the CDR3: TGCAGTGCTAGAGATCGGAGAGGGGTCCTCTACGAGCAGTACTTC. It encodes CSARDRRGVLYEQYF.

The sample holds a few counts of this clonotype. This chain uses TRBV2 with TRBJ2-2, with D maybe TRBD1 (5 bases). This CDR3 has 15 amino acids. Trimming cost V 10 bases and J 3 bases, with 18 bases left between them. Germline V CDR1 and CDR2: SNHLY, FYNNEI. The CDR3 is CANKSQGSDTGELFF. The CDR3 region has the DNA TGTGCCAACAAATCGCAGGGAAGCGACACCGGGGAGCTGTTTTTT. The full variable domain, rest sourced from reference TRBV2 and TRBJ2-2, is EPEVTQTPSHQVTQMGQEVILRCVPISNHLYFYWYRQILGQKVEFLVSFYNNEISEKSEIFDDQFSVERPDGSNFTLKIRSTKLEDSAMYFCANKSQGSDTGELFFGEGSRLTVL.

There are a few counts of this clonotype. The chain recombines TRBV20-1 with TRBJ2-7, with 7 bases lining up with TRBD2. This CDR3 comprises 11 residues. Trimming at V came to 4 bases and at J to 7 bases, leaving 4 bases not matched to a gene. Germline V gene lookup returns CDR1 DFQATT and CDR2 SNEGSKA (reference sequence). CDR3 bases: TGCAGTGCTACGACTAGCAATGAGCAGTACTTC. Translating it yields CSATTSNEQYF.